A selection of T cell receptor beta chains follows, all from one sample in a study of blood T cell repertoires in COVID-19. The table came from immunoSEQ multiplex PCR; TCRdb's copy has only in-frame clones and leaves some out. The data contain some 150,000 clones, around four fifths of them singletons. The sample was peripheral blood. These receptor sequences come from a woman in her thirties or forties with active or convalescent COVID-19. Each CDR3 is given with its conserved first and last residue. D genes are given only for firm matches. Size is stated for part of the rows, as once, few or many counts, or as a class when the clone is expanded.

abundance: -
v_gene: TRBV10-3
j_gene: TRBJ2-3
d_gene: TRBD2
CDR3nt: TGTGCCATCTCGGGGGGGGGCACAGATACGCAGTATTTT
CDR3aa: CAISGGGTDTQYF

abundance: -
v_gene: TRBV30
j_gene: TRBJ1-2
d_gene: -
CDR3nt: TGTGCCTGGAGTTCAGGGTTCTATGGCTACACCTTC
CDR3aa: CAWSSGFYGYTF

abundance: -
v_gene: TRBV28
j_gene: TRBJ2-7
d_gene: TRBD1
CDR3nt: TGTGCCAGCAGTTCGACAGGGTATAAAGGCTACGAGCAGTACTTC
CDR3aa: CASSSTGYKGYEQYF

abundance: -
v_gene: TRBV4-3
j_gene: TRBJ1-1
d_gene: -
CDR3nt: TGCGCCAGCAGCCAAGAGAAGGGGATCCCTGAAGCTTTCTTT
CDR3aa: CASSQEKGIPEAFF

abundance: -
v_gene: TRBV28
j_gene: TRBJ2-3
d_gene: -
CDR3nt: TGTGCCAGCAGGGGCCGGGGATATACGCAGTATTTT
CDR3aa: CASRGRGYTQYF

abundance: -
v_gene: TRBV19
j_gene: TRBJ2-7
d_gene: -
CDR3nt: TGTGCCAGTAGTAAAACAACGACAGGCTGGAACTACGAGCAGTACTTC
CDR3aa: CASSKTTTGWNYEQYF

abundance: -
v_gene: TRBV5-6
j_gene: TRBJ1-2
d_gene: -
CDR3nt: TGTGCCAGCAGCCTTTTCCACTTCTACACCTTC
CDR3aa: CASSLFHFYTF

abundance: -
v_gene: TRBV18
j_gene: TRBJ1-4
d_gene: TRBD1
CDR3nt: TGTGCCAGCTCAGATCGGGGACGAACCGGGACAGGGAAAGAAAAACTGTTTTTT
CDR3aa: CASSDRGRTGTGKEKLFF

abundance: -
v_gene: TRBV25-1
j_gene: TRBJ2-7
d_gene: TRBD2
CDR3nt: TGTGCCAGCAGTGACTGGCGGGAGATCCCCAGCGAGCAGTACTTC
CDR3aa: CASSDWREIPSEQYF

abundance: -
v_gene: TRBV7-2
j_gene: TRBJ1-2
d_gene: -
CDR3nt: TGTGCCAGCAGCTTAGCGGGGGAGGGGGCTAACTATGGCTACACCTTC
CDR3aa: CASSLAGEGANYGYTF

abundance: -
v_gene: TRBV14
j_gene: TRBJ1-2
d_gene: TRBD1
CDR3nt: TGTGCCAGCAGCCAAGAGTCCAGGGGGCCCTTTTGGGGCTACACCTTC
CDR3aa: CASSQESRGPFWGYTF

abundance: -
v_gene: TRBV6-1
j_gene: TRBJ2-7
d_gene: TRBD1
CDR3nt: TGTGCCAGCAGTGAAGCGCTTCTCGGGACAGGCCCTTACGAGCAGTACTTC
CDR3aa: CASSEALLGTGPYEQYF

abundance: once
v_gene: TRBV28
j_gene: TRBJ2-2
d_gene: -
CDR3nt: TGTGCCAGCAGGGACAGCCTCACCGGGGAGCTGTTTTTT
CDR3aa: CASRDSLTGELFF

abundance: -
v_gene: TRBV29-1
j_gene: TRBJ2-1
d_gene: TRBD2
CDR3nt: TGCAGCGCCGGGACTAGAAGGGGCAATGAGCAGTTCTTC
CDR3aa: CSAGTRRGNEQFF

abundance: -
v_gene: TRBV5-6
j_gene: TRBJ2-5
d_gene: TRBD2
CDR3nt: TGTGCCAGCAGCCCCGAGCCCTCTACTAGCGGGGGGACCCAGTACTTC
CDR3aa: CASSPEPSTSGGTQYF

abundance: few
v_gene: TRBV5-5
j_gene: TRBJ1-4
d_gene: -
CDR3nt: TGTGCCAGCAGTTTCACAGGGAATTGGAATGAAAAACTGTTTTTT
CDR3aa: CASSFTGNWNEKLFF

abundance: -
v_gene: TRBV27
j_gene: TRBJ2-7
d_gene: TRBD1
CDR3nt: TGTGCCAGCAGTCCCGGGACAGGGGTCCACGAGCAGTACTTC
CDR3aa: CASSPGTGVHEQYF

abundance: -
v_gene: TRBV19
j_gene: TRBJ1-2
d_gene: -
CDR3nt: TGTGCCAGTAGTGCTCCCCCCAGTGGCAGTCGAGGCTACACCTTC
CDR3aa: CASSAPPSGSRGYTF

abundance: -
v_gene: TRBV11-2
j_gene: TRBJ1-1
d_gene: -
CDR3nt: TGTGCCAGCAGCCTCCCCGTGGGGCAAGCTTTCTTT
CDR3aa: CASSLPVGQAFF

abundance: once
v_gene: TRBV10-3
j_gene: TRBJ2-3
d_gene: TRBD2
CDR3nt: TGTGCCATCAGTGAGCCTAGCGGGAGTGCAGATACGCAGTATTTT
CDR3aa: CAISEPSGSADTQYF

abundance: -
v_gene: TRBV11-2
j_gene: TRBJ2-7
d_gene: -
CDR3nt: TGTGCCAGCAGCTCGATGAGGGACGAGCAGTACTTC
CDR3aa: CASSSMRDEQYF

abundance: -
v_gene: TRBV19
j_gene: TRBJ2-5
d_gene: TRBD1
CDR3nt: TGTGCCAGTAGTAGTAGGACAGGGTCCTCAGAGACCCAGTACTTC
CDR3aa: CASSSRTGSSETQYF